This TCR beta chain came from a study of shared T cell receptors in the human thymus. Measured with immunoSEQ multiplex PCR; TCRdb has only the in-frame clones, and not every one. The sample consists of 700,000 or so clones, 70% to 90% of them appearing once. From germline, CDR1 is MNHNS and CDR2 SASEGT. V lost 4 bases and J lost 11, with 14 bases in between. The CDR3 totals 13 residues. The sample was also reused in another study, on human thymus T cells. As reported in that work: Infants, healthy and Finnish, who were having corrective surgery for congenital heart defects served as donors. Resections were taken during corrective heart surgery, and the thymus tissue came from these. Among thymic and blood repertoires, usage of V and J genes appeared biased. A high degree of thymic repertoire overlap among unrelated individuals was reported in related research.

The clonotype was recovered from a girl less than two years old with a congenital heart defect. The sequenced material came from thymocytes. The chain has TRBV6-1 and TRBJ1-4, with a tentative D call TRBD1 (5 bases). CDR3 nucleotide sequence: TGTGCCAGCAGTGTGACAGCCCAGGACAAACTGTTTTTT. It encodes CASSVTAQDKLFF.